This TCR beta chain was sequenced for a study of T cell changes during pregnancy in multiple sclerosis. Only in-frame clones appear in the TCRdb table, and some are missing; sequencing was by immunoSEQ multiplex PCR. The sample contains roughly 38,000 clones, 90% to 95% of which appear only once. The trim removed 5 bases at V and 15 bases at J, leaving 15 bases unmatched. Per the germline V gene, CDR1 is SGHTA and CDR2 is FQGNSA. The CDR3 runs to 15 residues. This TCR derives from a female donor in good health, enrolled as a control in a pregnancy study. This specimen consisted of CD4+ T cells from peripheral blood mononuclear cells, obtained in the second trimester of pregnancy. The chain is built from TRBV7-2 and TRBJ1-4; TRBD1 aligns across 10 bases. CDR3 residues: CASSPTGTGDFGVFF. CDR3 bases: TGTGCCAGCAGCCCTACCGGGACAGGGGATTTTGGGGTGTTTTTT.